A selection of T cell receptor beta chains follows, all from one sample in a study of PD-L1 blockade in urothelial cancer. The table came from immunoSEQ multiplex PCR; TCRdb's copy has only in-frame clones and leaves some out. The table lists 30,000 to 40,000 clones, roughly four fifths of them singletons. Sequences were derived from PBMCs, sampled around atezolizumab (anti-PD-L1) treatment. Receptor source: a man between 60 and 70 years old with urothelial cancer. The CDR3 runs from the conserved cysteine through the conserved F or W. The order of the fields is clone size, J gene, V gene, D gene, CDR3 protein, CDR3 DNA. D genes are given only for firm matches. The size entry is marked missing in some rows and otherwise reads once, few, many or a size class.

few,TRBJ2-7,TRBV10-3,-,CAISDQGLRSSYEQYF,TGTGCCATCAGTGACCAGGGACTCCGGAGCTCCTACGAGCAGTACTTC
once,TRBJ1-5,TRBV2,-,CASRRQNNQPQHF,TGTGCCAGCAGGCGACAGAACAATCAGCCCCAGCATTTT
-,TRBJ1-2,TRBV6-1,TRBD1,CASSSTGEDYGYTF,TGTGCCAGCAGCTCGACAGGGGAAGACTATGGCTACACCTTC
-,TRBJ1-1,TRBV6-5,TRBD1,CASRREGAMAFF,TGTGCCAGCAGACGAGAGGGGGCGATGGCTTTCTTT
few,TRBJ1-1,TRBV28,-,CASSSFGGRVTEAFF,TGTGCCAGCAGTTCCTTCGGGGGTCGAGTCACTGAAGCTTTCTTT
-,TRBJ2-7,TRBV21-1,-,CASNFRVYEQYF,TGTGCCAGCAACTTCAGGGTCTACGAGCAGTACTTC
-,TRBJ2-7,TRBV7-7,TRBD1,CASSLRAGGEQYF,TGTGCCAGCAGCTTAAGGGCAGGGGGCGAGCAGTACTTC
-,TRBJ2-2,TRBV5-1,-,CASSLELSSGNTGELFF,TGCGCCAGCAGCTTGGAATTGAGTAGCGGGAACACCGGGGAGCTGTTTTTT
-,TRBJ2-7,TRBV30,TRBD2,CAWSFGLAGVSYEQYF,TGTGCCTGGAGTTTTGGCCTAGCGGGTGTATCCTACGAGCAGTACTTC
-,TRBJ1-1,TRBV5-1,-,CASSLQGEAFF,TGCGCCAGCAGCTTACAGGGTGAAGCTTTCTTT
-,TRBJ2-1,TRBV5-4,-,CASSPGSSYNEQFF,TGTGCCAGCAGCCCGGGGAGCTCCTACAATGAGCAGTTCTTC
-,TRBJ2-3,TRBV5-4,TRBD1,CASSSTGADTQYF,TGTGCCAGCAGCTCGACAGGGGCGGATACGCAGTATTTT
-,TRBJ2-1,TRBV28,-,CASTIGAGPDWNEQFF,TGTGCCAGCACCATTGGGGCGGGGCCCGATTGGAATGAGCAGTTCTTC
-,TRBJ1-1,TRBV19,-,CASSLRDTEAFF,TGTGCCAGTAGTCTCAGGGACACTGAAGCTTTCTTT
once,TRBJ1-4,TRBV4-1,-,CASSQGPAGGANEKLFF,TGCGCCAGCAGCCAAGGGCCGGCGGGGGGGGCGAATGAAAAACTGTTTTTT
-,TRBJ2-6,TRBV5-6,-,CASNLLSGTGANVLTF,TGTGCCAGCAACCTACTCAGTGGGACAGGGGCCAACGTCCTGACTTTC
-,TRBJ2-5,TRBV19,TRBD2,CASRMFGGGQETQYF,TGTGCCAGTAGAATGTTCGGGGGGGGGCAAGAGACCCAGTACTTC
-,TRBJ2-2,TRBV7-2,-,CASSSRNTGELFF,TGTGCCAGCAGCTCCAGGAACACCGGGGAGCTGTTTTTT
-,TRBJ2-1,TRBV27,TRBD2,CASRGSGVYNEQFF,TGTGCCAGCAGGGGTAGCGGGGTCTACAATGAGCAGTTCTTC
-,TRBJ2-1,TRBV7-2,-,CASSPRGSGNEQFF,TGTGCCAGCAGCCCCCGGGGGTCCGGGAATGAGCAGTTCTTC
-,TRBJ2-3,TRBV6-1,-,CASSEAFRGSTDTQYF,TGTGCCAGCAGTGAAGCGTTTCGGGGGAGCACAGATACGCAGTATTTT
-,TRBJ2-2,TRBV6-1,TRBD2,CASTSMRGGPGELFF,TGTGCCAGCACCTCTATGCGGGGGGGCCCCGGGGAGCTGTTTTTT
-,TRBJ1-4,TRBV19,-,CASSLQTGWGEKLFF,TGTGCCAGTAGTCTCCAGACAGGATGGGGTGAAAAACTGTTTTTT
-,TRBJ2-7,TRBV5-1,-,CASSLAGSLEQYF,TGCGCCAGCAGCTTGGCAGGCAGTCTCGAGCAGTACTTC
-,TRBJ2-7,TRBV5-4,-,CASSLGFSGTYEQYF,TGTGCCAGCAGCTTAGGGTTCTCCGGGACCTACGAGCAGTACTTC
-,TRBJ1-4,TRBV7-9,-,CASSLDTTSEKLFF,TGTGCCAGCAGCTTAGACACTACAAGTGAAAAACTGTTTTTT
-,TRBJ2-7,TRBV5-1,-,CASSYTLGEQYF,TGCGCCAGCAGCTACACCCTCGGGGAGCAGTACTTC
-,TRBJ2-5,TRBV19,TRBD1,CASSSLGQGGETQYF,TGTGCCAGTAGTAGCCTCGGACAGGGAGGCGAGACCCAGTACTTC
medium-sized,TRBJ1-1,TRBV30,-,CAWSAGAGSSNTEAFF,TGTGCCTGGAGCGCCGGAGCCGGGTCTTCGAACACTGAAGCTTTCTTT
few,TRBJ1-3,TRBV5-1,-,CASSLGGQVILSGNTIYF,TGCGCCAGCAGCTTGGGTGGCCAGGTTATTCTCTCTGGAAACACCATATATTTT
-,TRBJ2-5,TRBV11-2,TRBD2,CASSREAGVLGETQYF,TGTGCCAGCAGCCGGGAGGCGGGGGTGTTAGGAGAGACCCAGTACTTC
-,TRBJ2-5,TRBV5-1,TRBD1,CASRHPGQYQETQYF,TGCGCCAGCAGGCACCCGGGACAGTACCAAGAGACCCAGTACTTC
medium-sized,TRBJ1-2,TRBV5-4,-,CASSLAGGNTNYGYTF,TGTGCCAGCAGCTTGGCCGGGGGTAATACTAACTATGGCTACACCTTC
-,TRBJ2-7,TRBV6-5,-,CASSEVGRAYEQYF,TGTGCCAGCAGTGAAGTTGGCAGAGCGTACGAGCAGTACTTC
-,TRBJ2-3,TRBV18,TRBD2,CASSPASGGSTDTQYF,TGTGCCAGCTCACCCGCTAGCGGGGGATCCACAGATACGCAGTATTTT
medium-sized,TRBJ2-7,TRBV5-4,-,CASSQGLTGHEQYF,TGTGCCAGCAGCCAAGGCTTGACAGGCCACGAGCAGTACTTC
-,TRBJ2-7,TRBV6-1,TRBD1,CASSGADREPYEQYF,TGTGCCAGCAGTGGAGCGGACAGGGAACCCTACGAGCAGTACTTC
once,TRBJ2-7,TRBV11-3,TRBD1,CASSPGQGNEQYF,TGTGCCAGCAGCCCAGGACAGGGTAACGAGCAGTACTTC
-,TRBJ1-4,TRBV4-1,-,CASSQVRLNGEKLFF,TGCGCCAGCAGCCAAGTCAGGCTCAATGGCGAAAAACTGTTTTTT
-,TRBJ2-3,TRBV5-1,TRBD1,CASSLGTGAGDTQYF,TGCGCCAGCAGCTTAGGGACAGGGGCAGGAGATACGCAGTATTTT
-,TRBJ2-3,TRBV20-1,-,CSASELDTQYF,TGCAGTGCTAGTGAGTTGGATACGCAGTATTTT
-,TRBJ2-7,TRBV7-2,-,CASSQSLTRSYEQYF,TGTGCCAGCAGCCAAAGCCTAACGAGGTCCTACGAGCAGTACTTC
-,TRBJ2-7,TRBV6-5,-,CASSYSYGLYEQYF,TGTGCCAGCAGTTACTCTTACGGACTCTACGAGCAGTACTTC
few,TRBJ2-3,TRBV9,-,CASSVDPRTDSTQYF,TGTGCCAGCAGCGTAGATCCGCGGACGGACTCTACGCAGTATTTT
-,TRBJ2-1,TRBV6-5,-,CASSYGWQGNNEQFF,TGTGCCAGCAGTTACGGGTGGCAGGGAAACAATGAGCAGTTCTTC
-,TRBJ2-2,TRBV28,TRBD1,CASSTRQGQSPGGELFF,TGTGCCAGCAGTACCCGACAGGGTCAGTCCCCGGGCGGGGAGCTGTTTTTT
-,TRBJ2-7,TRBV11-3,-,CASSLESGDEQYF,TGTGCCAGCAGCTTAGAGTCAGGGGACGAGCAGTACTTC
once,TRBJ2-2,TRBV5-1,-,CASSLAGGPGTGELFF,TGCGCCAGCAGCTTGGCCGGGGGGCCCGGAACCGGGGAGCTGTTTTTT
-,TRBJ2-1,TRBV7-9,TRBD2,CASSLGNSGGAGFF,TGTGCCAGCAGCTTAGGGAATAGCGGGGGCGCGGGGTTCTTC
once,TRBJ2-2,TRBV11-2,TRBD2,CASSPTSGGAYGELFF,TGTGCCAGCAGCCCAACTAGCGGGGGGGCCTACGGGGAGCTGTTTTTT
-,TRBJ2-1,TRBV5-1,TRBD2,CASSRGLAGEYNEQFF,TGCGCCAGCAGCCGAGGACTAGCGGGGGAGTACAATGAGCAGTTCTTC
-,TRBJ1-2,TRBV4-2,TRBD1,CASSQVTGSYGYTF,TGTGCCAGCAGCCAAGTGACAGGGTCCTATGGCTACACCTTC
-,TRBJ2-7,TRBV11-3,TRBD2,CASSPAAERTSEENEQYF,TGTGCCAGCAGCCCAGCGGCAGAAAGGACTAGCGAAGAGAACGAGCAGTACTTC
few,TRBJ1-4,TRBV2,-,CASSRTLRADSATNEKLFF,TGTGCCAGCAGCCGAACTCTCCGGGCAGACAGTGCAACTAATGAAAAACTGTTTTTT
-,TRBJ2-3,TRBV5-1,-,CASSFVQGTDTQYF,TGCGCCAGCAGCTTCGTACAGGGCACAGATACGCAGTATTTT
-,TRBJ2-3,TRBV2,TRBD2,CASSELSISGTSTDTQYF,TGTGCCAGCAGTGAACTGAGTATTAGCGGGACTAGCACAGATACGCAGTATTTT
once,TRBJ2-6,TRBV11-3,-,CASSLVARQSRANVLTF,TGTGCCAGCAGCCTTGTCGCTCGACAAAGTCGGGCCAACGTCCTGACTTTC
once,TRBJ2-5,TRBV5-6,-,CASSHTPGQGQETQYF,TGTGCCAGCAGCCACACCCCGGGACAAGGCCAAGAGACCCAGTACTTC
-,TRBJ2-7,TRBV5-1,TRBD1,CASSPGTGGPYEQYF,TGCGCCAGCAGCCCCGGGACAGGGGGCCCCTACGAGCAGTACTTC